This TCR beta chain was sequenced during a study of blood T cell repertoires in COVID-19. Study in general: Researchers got acute and convalescent COVID-19 samples from the United States, Italy and Spain. PBMCs, B-cell-depleted T cells, or T cells provided the cDNA or gDNA that made up the material.

In the source study's methods: Reference gene primer amplification yielded estimated nucleated cell counts. The repertoire was sequenced with immunoSEQ multiplex PCR; TCRdb's copy has only in-frame clones and lacks some. Clone size and the V and J calls come from that table; the DNA yielded D and trimming. This table holds around 150,000 clones, 70% to 90% found once. This receptor was obtained from a human donor in a cohort sampled during active COVID-19. Material: peripheral blood.

This CDR3 is CASSRDRVGENEQYF. In DNA form, the CDR3 reads TGCGCCAGCAGCAGGGACAGAGTTGGGGAAAACGAGCAGTACTTC. The chain recombines TRBV5-1 with TRBJ2-7; 7 nucleotides line up with TRBD1. The length of the CDR3 is 15 residues. J lost 5 bases, V lost 4 bases, and 12 bases had no gene match. Germline V gene data show CDR1 as SGHRS and CDR2 as YFSETQ.